Following are 21 T cell receptor beta chains from one sample sequenced in a study of Ad26.COV2.S vaccination and SARS-CoV-2 variants. This table comes from immunoSEQ multiplex PCR, and its TCRdb copy is limited to in-frame clones, with some not included. The sample lists 350,000 to 450,000 clones, roughly nine tenths occurring once. The specimen comprised peripheral blood, sampled after recovery from COVID-19. The receptors here all came from a human donor who had recovered from COVID-19.

The J gene is TRBJ2-1, the V gene TRBV10-1; 8 nucleotides align to TRBD2. The V gene's germline CDR1 is WNHNN and CDR2 SYGVQD (reference sequence). J was trimmed by 3 bases and V by 2 bases; bases with no gene match: 6. CDR3 length: 16 residues. The CDR3 is CASSEAGGPLYNEQFF. CDR3 sequence (DNA): TGCGCCAGCAGTGAGGCGGGGGGCCCTCTCTACAATGAGCAGTTCTTC.

The rearrangement joins TRBV5-1 to TRBJ2-5, with D unresolved. Trimming stripped 0 bases from V and 3 bases from J, with 6 bases between. This CDR3 contains 13 residues. Germline V gene sequence: CDR1 SGHRS, CDR2 YFSETQ. CDR3 sequence reads: CASSLGQEETQYF. CDR3 nucleotide sequence: TGCGCCAGCAGCTTGGGGCAGGAAGAGACCCAGTACTTC.

This chain links TRBV12-5 with TRBJ2-3; D perhaps matches TRBD1 (6 bases). CDR1 is LGHNT, CDR2 FRNRAP, per germline. This CDR3 has 15 amino acids. V lost 5 bases and J lost 5, with 17 bases in between. Here the CDR3 reads CASGTGLKQGDTQYF. The CDR3 nucleotides read TGTGCTAGTGGTACCGGCCTAAAACAGGGAGATACGCAGTATTTT.

Concerning this clone: Since a much larger clone is just one base distant, this may be a read error. This sample includes further DNA sequences coding for the same CDR3. The J gene is TRBJ1-2, the V gene TRBV12-3 or TRBV12-4; D is possibly TRBD1 (6 bases). CDR3 length: 13 amino acids. For the CDR3, the DNA is TGTGCCAGCAGCTTAGGACAGAACTATGGCTACACCTTC. It is translated as CASSLGQNYGYTF.

This chain connects TRBV5-1 to TRBJ2-5; D perhaps matches TRBD2 (6 bases). The length of the CDR3 is 15 residues. Trimming stripped 1 base from V and 1 base from J, with 11 bases between. The germline CDR1 and CDR2 sequences are SGHRS and YFSETQ. CDR3: CASSLSGGSQETQYF. CDR3 in DNA: TGCGCCAGCAGCTTGAGTGGGGGGTCCCAAGAGACCCAGTACTTC.

This chain uses TRBV10-3 with TRBJ1-1; D remains ambiguous. V lost 0 bases, J lost 1 base, and 12 bases lay in between. CDR3 length equals 16 residues. Germline values: CDR1 ENHRY, CDR2 SYGVKD. The CDR3 bases are TGTGCCATCAGTGAGTCATTGGGAAAGGGGAACACTGAAGCTTTCTTT. Translated, it gives CAISESLGKGNTEAFF.

J is TRBJ2-7 and V is TRBV5-5; 10 bases map to TRBD1. The CDR3 sequence is 15 residues long. Unmatched junction bases numbered 4, after V lost 2 bases and J lost 2 bases. Per the germline V gene, CDR1 is SGHKS and CDR2 is YYEKEE (reference sequence). CDR3 bases: TGTGCCAGCAGCTTAGGACAGGGGGGAGCCTACGAGCAGTACTTC. This translates into CASSLGQGGAYEQYF.

A few counts support this clone. The chain links TRBV11-2 to TRBJ1-5, with D maybe TRBD1 (5 bases). V shed 3 bases and J shed 9 bases, with 12 bases lying between them. The CDR3 spans 13 residues. Germline CDR1 is SGHAT and CDR2 is FQNNGV. The DNA of the CDR3 is TGTGCCAGCAGCTTCTCTTGGGACGGGCCCCAGCATTTT. It is translated as CASSFSWDGPQHF. Variable domain in full (rest from reference TRBV11-2 and TRBJ1-5): EAGVAQSPRYKIIEKRQSVAFWCNPISGHATLYWYQQILGQGPKLLIQFQNNGVVDDSQLPKDRFSAERLKGVDSTLKIQPAKLEDSAVYLCASSFSWDGPQHFGDGTRLSIL.

The J gene is TRBJ1-1, the V gene TRBV25-1; 7 nucleotides align to TRBD1. With 5 bases clipped from V and 5 bases from J, the junction kept 5 bases outside the gene matches. The CDR3 runs 13 residues. CDR1 MGHDK and CDR2 SYGVNS come from the germline V gene. CDR3 nucleotide sequence: TGTGCCAGCAGTCTCAAGGGGGCTACTGAAGCTTTCTTT. Its protein is CASSLKGATEAFF.

This rearrangement joins TRBV18 to TRBJ2-2, with a possible D match to TRBD1 (5 bases). Looked up from germline, CDR1 is KGHSH and CDR2 is LQKENI. This CDR3 comprises 17 residues. The V end was cut by 3 bases, the J end by 2 bases, with 16 bases between. The CDR3 reads CASSPDRTPINTGELFF. CDR3 DNA sequence: TGTGCCAGCTCACCGGACCGGACACCTATAAACACCGGGGAGCTGTTTTTT.

In this sample, this clone turned up once. V gene TRBV7-9 combines with J gene TRBJ1-3; D is undetermined. Between the trimmed V and J ends, which lost 3 bases and 5 bases, there was a span of 20 bases. The germline gives CDR1 SEHNR, CDR2 FQNEAQ (reference sequence). This CDR3 is 17 amino acids long. The CDR3 region is CASSFGWARDRRNTIYF. The CDR3 DNA follows: TGTGCCAGCAGCTTTGGGTGGGCGAGGGATCGTAGAAACACCATATATTTT. Full variable domain (remainder filled in from reference TRBV7-9 and TRBJ1-3): DTGVSQNPRHKITKRGQNVTFRCDPISEHNRLYWYRQTLGQGPEFLTYFQNEAQLEKSRLLSDRFSAERPKGSFSTLEIQRTEQGDSAMYLCASSFGWARDRRNTIYFGEGSWLTVV.

The J gene is TRBJ1-5, the V gene TRBV2; a possible D gene is TRBD1 (6 bases). V was trimmed by 6 bases and J by 5 bases, leaving 14 bases between them. CDR3 size: 14 residues. CDR1 and CDR2 from the germline V gene are SNHLY and FYNNEI. CDR3 nucleotides: TGTGCCAGCAGCCTACAGGGCCGCGATCAGCCCCAGCATTTT. Translating gives CASSLQGRDQPQHF.

The V gene is TRBV18, the J gene TRBJ1-1; possible D gene TRBD1, 6 bases. CDR3 length: 14 residues. Germline values: CDR1 KGHSH, CDR2 LQKENI. V was clipped by 2 bases and J by 6 bases, with 13 bases between them. CDR3 coding DNA: TGTGCCAGCTCACCAGCAGGGGCATACTCTGAAGCTTTCTTT. Its protein is CASSPAGAYSEAFF. The whole variable domain, filled in from reference TRBV18 and TRBJ1-1, reads NAGVMQNPRHLVRRRGQEARLRCSPMKGHSHVYWYRQLPEEGLKFMVYLQKENIIDESGMPKERFSAEFPKEGPSILRIQQVVRGDSAAYFCASSPAGAYSEAFFGQGTRLTVV.

V is TRBV10-2 and J is TRBJ1-5, with D tentatively TRBD1 (6 bases). Trimming took 6 bases from V and 1 from J, leaving 10 bases between them. The CDR3 is 14 residues long. Germline CDR1 is WSHSY and CDR2 is SAAADI. In DNA form, the CDR3 reads TGCGCCAGCAGACAGGGAACAAGCAATCAGCCCCAGCATTTT. This gives the protein CASRQGTSNQPQHF.

CDR3 residues: CAPPKGKGKGSNYGYTF. The CDR3 DNA sequence: TGTGCCCCCCCGAAGGGGAAAGGTAAGGGGTCTAACTATGGCTACACCTTC. The chain combines TRBV19 with TRBJ1-2; D perhaps matches TRBD1 (5 bases). Trimming left V 11 bases short and J 0 bases short, with 25 bases between. Germline V gives CDR1 LNHDA, CDR2 SQIVND (reference sequence). The CDR3 consists of 17 residues.

The genes are TRBV11-2 and TRBJ2-3; the match to TRBD2 covers 11 bases. Trimming cost V 5 bases and J 6 bases; bases outside gene matches: 7. From germline, CDR1 is SGHAT and CDR2 FQNNGV. The CDR3 consists of 15 residues. DNA of the CDR3: TGTGCCAGCAGCATTAGCGGGGGGGCTCGGGATACGCAGTATTTT. Its translation is CASSISGGARDTQYF.

This clone was seen once. CDR3 loop: CASSDGPEYGYTF. DNA for the CDR3: TGTGCCAGCAGTGACGGGCCGGAGTATGGCTACACCTTC. The rearrangement links TRBV6-6 to TRBJ1-2; no definite D call. CDR3 length: 13 residues. Trimming removed 5 bases at V and 5 bases at J, with 12 bases between. Germline V gene lookup returns CDR1 MNHNY and CDR2 SVGAGI (reference sequence).

The V and J genes are TRBV3-1 (or the pseudogene TRBV3-2) and TRBJ2-6, with TRBD1 matching over 7 bases. CDR1 and CDR2 (germline): LGHDT, YNNKEL (reference sequence). With 5 bases clipped from V and 2 bases from J, the junction kept 6 bases outside the gene matches. This CDR3 spans 16 amino acids. CDR3 sequence: CASSAGTGAGANVLTF. In DNA form, the CDR3 reads TGTGCCAGCAGCGCAGGAACAGGGGCTGGGGCCAACGTCCTGACTTTC.

The gene calls are TRBV7-2 and TRBJ2-1; no clear D gene. This CDR3 is 15 amino acids long. Germline V CDR1 and CDR2: SGHTA, FQGNSA. V was clipped by 4 bases and J by 0 bases, with 10 bases between them. For the CDR3, the DNA is TGTGCCAGCAGCTCCATACACAGCTCCTACAATGAGCAGTTCTTC. Its translation is CASSSIHSSYNEQFF.

The gene calls are TRBV5-1 and TRBJ2-3; D ambiguous. CDR3 size: 13 residues. Trimming shortened V by 0 bases and J by 2 bases, and 4 bases separated the two germline ends. CDR1 is SGHRS and CDR2 is YFSETQ in the germline V gene. The CDR3 protein is CASSLENTDTQYF. CDR3 coding DNA: TGCGCCAGCAGCTTGGAGAACACAGATACGCAGTATTTT.

This chain uses TRBV7-3 with TRBJ1-2; D call uncertain. Germline values: CDR1 SGHTA, CDR2 FQGTGA. The CDR3 totals 13 residues. With 5 bases removed from V and 2 bases from J, the gap between germline ends came to 9 bases. CDR3 amino acids: CASSKGLNYGYTF. The CDR3 region has the DNA TGTGCCAGCAGCAAAGGACTAAACTATGGCTACACCTTC.